The source of this TCR beta chain is a study of blood T cell repertoires in COVID-19 (dated by TCRdb to 2020 to 2021). General notes on the study: Collaborator samples came from the United States, Italy and Spain and covered acute and convalescent phases of COVID-19. The samples were drawn from two sources: the first 160 participants of the ongoing ImmuneRACE study, and fewer than 1,500 subjects contributed by 6 global collaborators. Where HLA class I and class II types were available, the types were taken from metadata supplied by the sample provider, not from assay-based typing. The repertoires were made available in a free public database intended to serve as a resource for research on the immune response to SARS-CoV-2. The sample metadata nearly always contained a de-identified subject ID, COVID-19 status, age in years and sex. The dataset comprised deeply sampled blood TCRbeta repertoires from subjects exposed to, actively infected with, or recovered from COVID-19. The material from the prospective study consisted of cDNA or gDNA derived from T cells, B-cell-depleted T cells, or PBMCs. General study outcomes and caveats: Clinical and demographic metadata were provided uncurated, with the amount varying by source and participant.

A remark on this clone: Its target antigen remains unknown. No much larger clonotype is one base removed from it; base qualities were not supplied.

Collaborating institutions collected whole blood in K2EDTA tubes following their own protocols. For TCRbeta analysis, collaborators shipped samples in one of three forms: frozen whole blood, isolated PBMCs, or DNA extracted from either of those sample types. The immunoSEQ Assay, a bias-controlled multiplex PCR, was used to amplify TCRbeta CDR3 regions from genomic DNA. As for how the authors treated the data: The number of nucleated cells in each sample was estimated by amplification of reference gene primers within the assay. To quantify the absolute abundance of each unique TCRbeta CDR3 rearrangement, sequence reads were collapsed and filtered. Productive Simpson clonality was computed per sample as the square root of Simpson's diversity index over productive rearrangements. TCRdb obtained this table from immuneACCESS and retained in-frame rearrangements with V and J assigned. These tables miss some clones; where compared with another copy, unresolved V genes account for less than half of the shortfall, and the remainder is unexplained. That table supplies the V and J calls and clone size; D and trimming were determined from the DNA. For this sample the table gives 150,000 or so clones, of which roughly four fifths were detected only once. Roughly 15% of the sample comes from the top ten.

At the junction V is shortened by 2 bases and J by 2 bases; bases outside the gene matches: 21. The CDR3, from cysteine to phenylalanine, totals 21 residues. Only the CDR3 portion is preserved as DNA: 63 bases, with reading frame beginning at the first base. Via the germline V gene (reference sequence), CDR1 is LGHDT and CDR2 YNNKEL. The sequence was obtained from a human donor with acute or convalescent COVID-19. The donor label of this sample is uncertain. The chain uses TRBV3-1 (or the pseudogene TRBV3-2) and TRBJ1-2, with TRBD1 identical over 9 junction bases. Material: peripheral blood. In nucleotides, the sequence is TGTGCCAGCAGCCAATCAGACAGGGGGGACCTAACGGGGCCTTTCAACTATGGCTACACCTTC. Protein translation: CASSQSDRGDLTGPFNYGYTF.